This passage covers 13 T cell receptor beta chains from one sample sequenced in a study of OX40 agonist ivuxolimab in advanced cancers. The method was immunoSEQ multiplex PCR; TCRdb's version includes in-frame clones alone and lacks a portion of them. The repertoire holds about 37,000 clones, with around four fifths as singletons. The sample in question was CD4+ or CD8+ T cells sorted from blood, obtained in a trial of the OX40 agonist ivuxolimab. These receptors were collected from an adult with an advanced solid tumor such as melanoma, head and neck, liver or kidney cancer.

This clone has a single count. The chain has TRBV19 and TRBJ2-6; the D is unclear. CDR1 is LNHDA, CDR2 SQIVND, per germline (reference sequence). The CDR3 covers 14 residues. V lost 6 bases to trimming and J lost 0 bases, with 6 bases between them. The CDR3 reads CASRITSGANVLTF. The DNA of the CDR3 is TGTGCCAGTAGGATTACCTCTGGGGCCAACGTCCTGACTTTC.

This clone has only a few counts. V and J are TRBV30 and TRBJ1-1; possible D gene TRBD1, 5 bases. The CDR3 consists of 11 residues. Trimming took 0 bases from V and 8 from J, leaving 7 bases between them. Per germline, CDR1 GTSNPN and CDR2 SVGIG (reference sequence). The CDR3 bases are TGTGCCTGGAGTGTAGGACACGAAGCTTTCTTT. Its protein is CAWSVGHEAFF.

J is TRBJ2-2 and V is TRBV7-2; D unresolved. V gave up 5 bases and J gave up 4 bases, with 20 bases separating them. CDR3 length equals 17 residues. Germline assignment: CDR1 SGHTA and CDR2 FQGNSA. The CDR3 DNA reads TGTGCCAGCAGCCCGGACGGGCCTACTGGAGCCACCGGGGAGCTGTTTTTT. Residues: CASSPDGPTGATGELFF.

V is TRBV5-1 and J is TRBJ2-7, with D perhaps matching TRBD1 (5 bases). The germline V gene has CDR1 SGHRS and CDR2 YFSETQ. The CDR3 totals 11 residues. Trimming removed 0 bases from V and 7 bases from J, with 5 bases in between. CDR3 nucleotide sequence: TGCGCCAGCAGCTTGGAGGGGGAGCAGTACTTC. It encodes CASSLEGEQYF.

The V call is TRBV7-6, the J call TRBJ1-6; tentatively, D is TRBD1 (6 bases). CDR3 size: 16 residues. Germline CDR1 SGHVS, CDR2 FNYEAQ. The germline V and J ends were trimmed by 4 bases and 7 bases, with 17 bases remaining between them. The CDR3 reads CASSSMDRPANSPLHF. In DNA form, the CDR3 reads TGTGCCAGCAGCTCCATGGACAGACCTGCGAATTCACCCCTCCACTTT.

The chain is built from TRBV9 and TRBJ2-5; D might be TRBD1 (6 bases). The V gene lost 0 bases and the J gene lost 1 base, with 13 bases spanning the gap. The CDR3 has 16 residues. Germline values: CDR1 SGDLS, CDR2 YYNGEE. This CDR3 is CASSVASGTPQETQYF. The DNA of the CDR3 is TGTGCCAGCAGCGTAGCGTCAGGGACACCCCAAGAGACCCAGTACTTC.

The V gene is TRBV6-1, the J gene TRBJ1-1; possibly TRBD1 for D (6 bases). V lost 6 bases and J 4 bases, leaving 18 bases between the germline ends. CDR1 is MNHNS, CDR2 SASEGT, per germline. The CDR3 is 15 amino acids. In DNA, the CDR3 is TGTGCCAGCAGCCCCGGGACAAGGGACCCCACTGAAGCTTTCTTT. This sequence encodes CASSPGTRDPTEAFF.

J is TRBJ2-1 and V is TRBV6-5; TRBD2 aligns across 8 bases. Germline V lookup: CDR1 MNHEY, CDR2 SVGAGI. V shed 2 bases and J 9 bases; nucleotides not matched to a gene: 12. The CDR3 is 16 residues long. The CDR3, as DNA: TGTGCCAGCAGTTACCCAGCGGGGGCTTCGACCGGTGAGCAGTTCTTC. Translated, it gives CASSYPAGASTGEQFF.

The V and J genes are TRBV19 and TRBJ2-7, with TRBD2 identical over 14 bases. This CDR3 is 15 amino acids long. The V segment lost 5 bases and the J segment 7 bases; nucleotides outside the gene matches: 7. Germline assignment: CDR1 LNHDA and CDR2 SQIVND (reference sequence). The CDR3, as DNA: TGTGCCAGTAGTTCGGGGACTAGCGGGAGTGGAGAGCAGTACTTC. It specifies CASSSGTSGSGEQYF.

The V and J genes are TRBV5-1 and TRBJ2-2; TRBD1 matches at 9 bases. V lost 5 bases, J lost 4 bases, and 3 bases stayed unmatched. Per the germline V gene, CDR1 is SGHRS and CDR2 is YFSETQ. The CDR3 sequence is 14 residues long. The CDR3 sequence: CASRPQGATGELFF. The CDR3 DNA follows: TGCGCCAGCAGGCCACAGGGGGCCACCGGGGAGCTGTTTTTT.

This chain connects TRBV7-9 to TRBJ2-7, with 8 nucleotides matching TRBD1. This CDR3 spans 13 amino acids. Germline CDR1 SEHNR, CDR2 FQNEAQ (reference sequence). V was pared by 4 bases and J by 3 bases, with 2 bases of the junction left unmatched. This CDR3 is CASSSGQDYEQYF. In DNA form, the CDR3 reads TGTGCCAGCAGCTCGGGACAGGACTACGAGCAGTACTTC.

The V gene is TRBV18, the J gene TRBJ2-7; unclear D gene. The CDR3 has 12 amino acids. Germline assignment: CDR1 KGHSH and CDR2 LQKENI. V was cut by 2 bases and J by 3 bases, with 5 bases left in between. In DNA, the CDR3 is TGTGCCAGCTCACCAGCCCGCTACGAGCAGTACTTC. Its protein product is CASSPARYEQYF.

The chain is built from TRBV2 and TRBJ2-5; 7 bases fit TRBD2. Germline V gives CDR1 SNHLY, CDR2 FYNNEI. The V gene end was trimmed by 11 bases and the J gene end by 6 bases; junction bases not matched to a gene: 9. The CDR3 loop spans 12 amino acids. DNA for the CDR3: TGTGCCGGGGAGGGCGGGGCCAAGACCCAGTACTTC. It translates to CAGEGGAKTQYF.